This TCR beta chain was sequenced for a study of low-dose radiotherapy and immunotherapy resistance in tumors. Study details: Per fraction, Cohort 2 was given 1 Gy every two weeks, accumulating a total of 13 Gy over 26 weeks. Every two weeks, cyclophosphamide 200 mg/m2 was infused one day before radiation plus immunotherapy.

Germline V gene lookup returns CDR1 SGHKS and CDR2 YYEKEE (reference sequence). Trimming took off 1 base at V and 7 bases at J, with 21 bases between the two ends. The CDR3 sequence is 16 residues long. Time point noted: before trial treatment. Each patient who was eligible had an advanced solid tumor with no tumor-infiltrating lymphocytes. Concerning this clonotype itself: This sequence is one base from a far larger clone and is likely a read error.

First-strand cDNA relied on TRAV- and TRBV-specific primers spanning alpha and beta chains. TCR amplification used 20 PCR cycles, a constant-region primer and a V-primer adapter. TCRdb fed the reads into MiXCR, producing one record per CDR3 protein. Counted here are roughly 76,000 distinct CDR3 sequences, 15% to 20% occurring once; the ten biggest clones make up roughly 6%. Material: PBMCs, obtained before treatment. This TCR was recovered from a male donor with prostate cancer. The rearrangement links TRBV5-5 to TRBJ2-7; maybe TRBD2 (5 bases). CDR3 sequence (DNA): TGTGCCAGCAGCTTGTTTTTGCGGGTGGGCTACAATGAGCAGTACTTC. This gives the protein CASSLFLRVGYNEQYF. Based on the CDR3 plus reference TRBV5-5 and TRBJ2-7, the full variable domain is DAGVTQSPTHLIKTRGQQVTLRCSPISGHKSVSWYQQVLGQGPQFIFQYYEKEERGRGNFPDRFSARQFPNYSSELNVNALLLGDSALYLCASSLFLRVGYNEQYFGPGTRLTVT.